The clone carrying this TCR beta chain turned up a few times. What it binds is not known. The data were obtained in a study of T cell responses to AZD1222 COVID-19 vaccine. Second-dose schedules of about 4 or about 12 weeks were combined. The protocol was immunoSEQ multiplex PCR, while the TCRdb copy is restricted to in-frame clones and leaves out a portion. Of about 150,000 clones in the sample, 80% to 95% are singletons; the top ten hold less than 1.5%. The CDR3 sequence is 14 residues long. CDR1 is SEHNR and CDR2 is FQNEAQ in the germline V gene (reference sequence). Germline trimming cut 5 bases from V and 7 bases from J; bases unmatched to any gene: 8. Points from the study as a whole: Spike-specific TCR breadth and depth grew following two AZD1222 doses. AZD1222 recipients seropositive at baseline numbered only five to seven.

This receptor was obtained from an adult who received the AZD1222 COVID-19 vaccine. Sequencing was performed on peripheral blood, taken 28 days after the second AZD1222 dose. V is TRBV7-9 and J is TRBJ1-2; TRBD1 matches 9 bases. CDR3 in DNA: TGTGCCAGCAGCCCAATTGGGGACAGGGTTGGCTACACCTTC. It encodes CASSPIGDRVGYTF.